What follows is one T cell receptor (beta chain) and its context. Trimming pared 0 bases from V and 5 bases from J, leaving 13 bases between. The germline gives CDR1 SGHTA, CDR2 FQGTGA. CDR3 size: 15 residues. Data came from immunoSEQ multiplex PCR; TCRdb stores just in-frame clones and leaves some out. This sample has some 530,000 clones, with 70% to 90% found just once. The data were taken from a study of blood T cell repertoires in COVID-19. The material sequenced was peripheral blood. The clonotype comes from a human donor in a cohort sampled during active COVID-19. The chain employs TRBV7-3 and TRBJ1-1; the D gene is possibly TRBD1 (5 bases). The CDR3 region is CASSLTFGGTTEAFF. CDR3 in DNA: TGTGCCAGCAGCTTAACGTTCGGGGGAACGACTGAAGCTTTCTTT.